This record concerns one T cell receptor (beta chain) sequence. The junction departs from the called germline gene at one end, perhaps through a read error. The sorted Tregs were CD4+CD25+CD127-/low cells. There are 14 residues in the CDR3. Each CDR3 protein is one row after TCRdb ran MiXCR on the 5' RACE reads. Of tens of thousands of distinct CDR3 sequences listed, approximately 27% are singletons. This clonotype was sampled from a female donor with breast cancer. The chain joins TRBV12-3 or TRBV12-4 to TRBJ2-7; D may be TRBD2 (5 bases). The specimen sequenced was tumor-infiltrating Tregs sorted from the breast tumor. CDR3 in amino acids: CTSSLILGSYEQYF. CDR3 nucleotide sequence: TGTACCAGCAGTTTAATACTAGGATCCTACGAGCAGTACTTC.